Each of the 12 T cell receptor beta chains below was sequenced from the same sample in a study of graft-versus-host responses after intestinal transplantation. Co-plated with roughly 200,000 CFSE-labeled responder cells were roughly 200,000 irradiated, violet-dye-labeled stimulator cells. Using immunoSEQ multiplex PCR, the repertoire was profiled, and TCRdb retains in-frame clones only, with some absent. The sample yields 5,500 to 6,500 clones, about 33% seen once. The source material was alloreactive CD8+ T cells from a mixed lymphocyte reaction culture, sampled before intestinal transplant. Subset reported: CFSE-low proliferating T cells sorted from roughly 6-day pre-transplant mixed lymphocyte reaction (GvH or HvG direction). These receptor sequences come from a human patient who received an intestinal transplant.

The CDR3 loop reads CASSTGTSGSQETQYF. The CDR3 DNA sequence: TGTGCCAGCAGTACAGGGACTAGCGGGAGCCAAGAGACCCAGTACTTC. The chain is built from TRBV6-6 and TRBJ2-5, with 14 bases identical to TRBD2. V trimming: 5 bases; J trimming: 1 base; junction bases outside the gene matches: 3. The germline gives CDR1 MNHNY, CDR2 SVGAGI (reference sequence). This CDR3 is built from 16 residues.

V usage is TRBV7-2 and J usage is TRBJ2-1, with unresolved D. Germline V gene sequence: CDR1 SGHTA, CDR2 FQGNSA. V shed 2 bases and J shed 9 bases, with 8 bases lying between them. This CDR3 contains 12 residues. CDR3 in amino acids: CASSLSRIEQFF. The CDR3, as DNA: TGTGCCAGCAGCTTATCTAGGATTGAGCAGTTCTTC.

This chain uses TRBV11-2 with TRBJ2-3; tentative D call: TRBD2 (6 bases). The CDR3 is 16 amino acids. V lost 5 bases and J 0 bases, leaving 15 bases between the germline ends. Germline CDR1 and CDR2: SGHAT and FQNNGV. In DNA form, the CDR3 reads TGTGCCAGCAGCCTTTTCGGGACTCTCAGCACAGATACGCAGTATTTT. It encodes CASSLFGTLSTDTQYF. The full variable domain, rest sourced from reference TRBV11-2 and TRBJ2-3, is EAGVAQSPRYKIIEKRQSVAFWCNPISGHATLYWYQQILGQGPKLLIQFQNNGVVDDSQLPKDRFSAERLKGVDSTLKIQPAKLEDSAVYLCASSLFGTLSTDTQYFGPGTRLTVL.

This chain connects TRBV7-9 to TRBJ2-7; 7 bases map to TRBD1. With 5 bases clipped from V and 3 bases from J, the junction kept 16 bases outside the gene matches. The CDR3 loop spans 17 amino acids. Looked up from germline, CDR1 is SEHNR and CDR2 is FQNEAQ (reference sequence). CDR3 nucleotides: TGTGCCAGCAGCCTCCTCCCCGGGCAGGGGGAAATCTACGAGCAGTACTTC. Residues: CASSLLPGQGEIYEQYF.

This chain connects TRBV4-2 to TRBJ1-6; 9 bases agree with TRBD1. Germline CDR1 LGHNA, CDR2 YNFKEQ. After removal of 2 bases from V and 4 bases from J, the junction contained 6 bases not matched to a gene. CDR3 length: 17 amino acids. The CDR3: CASSQYTGGHYNSPLHF. The CDR3 DNA follows: TGTGCCAGCAGCCAATATACAGGGGGCCATTATAATTCACCCCTCCACTTT.

This rearrangement joins TRBV29-1 to TRBJ2-7; no reliable D call. With 4 bases removed from V and 0 bases from J, the gap between germline ends came to 10 bases. Per the germline V gene, CDR1 is SQVTM and CDR2 is ANQGSEA. The CDR3 has 13 residues. The CDR3 reads CSVATAHSYEQYF. In DNA form, the CDR3 reads TGCAGCGTTGCGACTGCCCACTCCTACGAGCAGTACTTC.

By its share, this clone is medium-sized. V gene TRBV5-1 combines with J gene TRBJ2-7; D call uncertain. Trimming pared 4 bases from V and 2 bases from J, leaving 10 bases between. Germline V lookup: CDR1 SGHRS, CDR2 YFSETQ. The CDR3 sequence is 13 residues long. CDR3 sequence: CASSPSGAYEQYF. In nucleotides, the CDR3 is TGCGCCAGCAGCCCCAGTGGAGCCTACGAGCAGTACTTC.

The V and J genes are TRBV27 and TRBJ1-1, with D maybe TRBD1 (6 bases). Per germline, CDR1 MNHEY and CDR2 SMNVEV (reference sequence). CDR3 size: 14 residues. Trimming left V 2 bases short and J 4 bases short, with 11 bases between. CDR3 protein: CASSLQGWITEAFF. The CDR3 nucleotides are TGTGCCAGCAGTTTACAGGGGTGGATCACTGAAGCTTTCTTT.

V is TRBV5-1 and J is TRBJ2-7; TRBD1 aligns across 8 bases. The germline V gene encodes CDR1 SGHRS and CDR2 YFSETQ. The CDR3 is 14 residues long. Trimming removed 0 bases from V and 2 bases from J; junction bases left unmatched: 1. CDR3 amino acids: CASSLAGGPYEQYF. DNA for the CDR3: TGCGCCAGCAGCTTGGCAGGGGGCCCCTACGAGCAGTACTTC.

By sample fraction, this clone is medium-sized. The chain combines TRBV7-9 with TRBJ2-7, with 9 bases lining up with TRBD1. The CDR3 runs to 14 residues. Trimming removed 3 bases from V and 2 bases from J; junction bases left unmatched: 2. The germline V gene encodes CDR1 SEHNR and CDR2 FQNEAQ (reference sequence). CDR3 bases: TGTGCCAGCAGCTTGACAGGGGGGACCTACGAGCAGTACTTC. Translation: CASSLTGGTYEQYF.

The rearrangement joins TRBV7-6 to TRBJ2-2; TRBD2 agrees at 8 bases. Trimming removed 5 bases from V and 7 bases from J; junction bases left unmatched: 9. CDR3 size: 15 residues. The germline V gene has CDR1 SGHVS and CDR2 FNYEAQ. CDR3 residues: CASSVFPGGIGELFF. The CDR3 nucleotides read TGTGCCAGCAGCGTGTTCCCGGGAGGGATCGGGGAGCTGTTTTTT.

The genes are TRBV15 and TRBJ2-3; 8 bases agree with TRBD1. Looked up from germline, CDR1 is LNHNV and CDR2 is YYDKDF (reference sequence). V was pared by 0 bases and J by 6 bases, with 11 bases of the junction left unmatched. This CDR3 has 17 amino acids. In nucleotides, the CDR3 is TGTGCCACCAGCAGAGATTGGAGGACAGGGACAGGTGATACGCAGTATTTT. This codes for CATSRDWRTGTGDTQYF.